The 10 T cell receptor beta chains below were found in one sample sequenced in a study of glioma-infiltrating T cells. Using RNA template, CDR3s of TCR alpha and beta were amplified with iRepertoire arm-PCR. One entry per CDR3 protein results from TCRdb running MiXCR on the multiplex PCR reads. The sample lists about 210,000 distinct CDR3 sequences, approximately 30% occurring once. Sequencing was performed on glioma tissue, nonneoplastic brain tissue, or PBMCs (not recorded which). These receptors originate from a human donor with low-grade glioma or glioblastoma, undergoing nonglioma brain surgery, or in good health (not recorded which).

The table lists this clonotype with many counts. The chain combines TRBV5-4 with TRBJ1-6; no definite D call. Germline-derived CDR1 and CDR2 are SGHNT and YYREEE (reference sequence). Trimming shortened V by 0 bases and J by 8 bases, and 12 bases separated the two germline ends. This CDR3 comprises 15 residues. Written as DNA, the CDR3 is TGTGCCAGCAGCTTGGCGTCAGGCCGCGATTCACCCCTCCACTTT. This sequence encodes CASSLASGRDSPLHF. The whole variable domain, remainder taken from reference TRBV5-4 and TRBJ1-6, is ETGVTQSPTHLIKTRGQQVTLRCSSQSGHNTVSWYQQALGQGPQFIFQYYREEENGRGNFPPRFSGLQFPNYSSELNVNALELDDSALYLCASSLASGRDSPLHFGNGTRLTVT.

The table lists this clonotype with a few counts. The chain links TRBV19 to TRBJ2-1; 7 nucleotides line up with TRBD1. Per germline, CDR1 LNHDA and CDR2 SQIVND (reference sequence). The trim removed 11 bases at V and 8 bases at J, leaving 15 bases unmatched. The CDR3 is 14 amino acids. The CDR3 coding sequence is TGTGCCTCAACCGGGACAGCCTCAGGGGATGAGCAGTTCTTC. This sequence encodes CASTGTASGDEQFF.

The chain is built from TRBV3-1 and TRBJ1-2; TRBD1 might be the D (6 bases). Germline assignment: CDR1 LGHDT and CDR2 YNNKEL (reference sequence). The CDR3 has 16 amino acids. V lost 1 base to trimming and J lost 1 base, with 13 bases between them. In nucleotides, the CDR3 is TGTGCCAGCAGCCAAGGTATAAGGGGGATTAACTATGGCTACACCTTC. This sequence encodes CASSQGIRGINYGYTF.

The chain has TRBV6-2 or TRBV6-3 and TRBJ2-3; D is undetermined. The germline V and J ends were trimmed by 10 bases and 1 base, with 9 bases remaining between them. This CDR3 region has 12 residues. Germline-derived CDR1 and CDR2 are MNHEY and SVGEGT. CDR3 nucleotides: TGTGCCACCGGCGGCCGCACAGATACGCAGTATTTT. It translates to CATGGRTDTQYF.

This clonotype was detected many times. This rearrangement joins TRBV20-1 to TRBJ2-2; D possibly corresponds to TRBD1 (6 bases). The CDR3 runs 16 residues. Germline V lookup: CDR1 DFQATT, CDR2 SNEGSKA (reference sequence). V lost 6 bases and J lost 0, with 17 bases in between. CDR3 in DNA: TGCAGTGCCAGAAAGTACAGGGCCTCGAACACCGGGGAGCTGTTTTTT. This sequence encodes CSARKYRASNTGELFF.

Details on this clonotype: A junction boundary mismatches the germline segment, possibly from a read error. The rearrangement joins TRBV6-1 to TRBJ1-5; D ambiguous. CDR3 size: 15 residues. CDR1 and CDR2 (germline): MNHNS, SASEGT. In DNA form, the CDR3 reads TGTGCCAGCAGTGAAAACGCAATCAGCAATCGGCCCCAGCATTTT. It codes for CASSENAISNRPQHF.

This clonotype was counted many times. The gene calls are TRBV6-2 or TRBV6-3 and TRBJ1-2; D may be TRBD1 (5 bases). This CDR3 has 12 amino acids. In germline, CDR1 is MNHEY, CDR2 SVGEGT. Trimming pared 8 bases from V and 6 bases from J, leaving 13 bases between. In DNA, the CDR3 is TGTGCCAGCTACCAGGGTACGCATGGCTACACCTTC. This sequence encodes CASYQGTHGYTF.

This clonotype appeared many times. The chain combines TRBV5-1 with TRBJ1-1; maybe TRBD1 (6 bases). This CDR3 is 16 amino acids long. Trimming stripped 1 base from V and 1 base from J, with 14 bases between. Per germline, CDR1 SGHRS and CDR2 YFSETQ. The CDR3 nucleotides read TGCGCCAGCAGCTTGAATCAGGGGTCGAAGAACACTGAAGCTTTCTTT. This encodes CASSLNQGSKNTEAFF.

This clonotype was seen repeatedly, ten times or more. The chain recombines TRBV3-1 with TRBJ2-7; TRBD1 matches 7 bases. The CDR3 has 15 residues. V lost 3 bases, J lost 4 bases, and 9 bases stayed unmatched. The germline CDR1 and CDR2 sequences are LGHDT and YNNKEL (reference sequence). CDR3 residues: CASSQSTGERYEQYF. In DNA, the CDR3 is TGTGCCAGCAGCCAGAGCACAGGGGAACGATACGAGCAGTACTTC.

As concerns this clonotype: Given a much more abundant clone one base away, this may be a read error. The chain uses TRBV28 and TRBJ1-2; D gene uncertain. Germline V gene sequence: CDR1 MDHEN, CDR2 SYDVKM. The CDR3 loop spans 15 amino acids. Written as DNA, the CDR3 is TGTGCCGGCAGTTTAGACTCTCCCAGGAACTATGGCTACACCTTC. Amino acids: CAGSLDSPRNYGYTF.